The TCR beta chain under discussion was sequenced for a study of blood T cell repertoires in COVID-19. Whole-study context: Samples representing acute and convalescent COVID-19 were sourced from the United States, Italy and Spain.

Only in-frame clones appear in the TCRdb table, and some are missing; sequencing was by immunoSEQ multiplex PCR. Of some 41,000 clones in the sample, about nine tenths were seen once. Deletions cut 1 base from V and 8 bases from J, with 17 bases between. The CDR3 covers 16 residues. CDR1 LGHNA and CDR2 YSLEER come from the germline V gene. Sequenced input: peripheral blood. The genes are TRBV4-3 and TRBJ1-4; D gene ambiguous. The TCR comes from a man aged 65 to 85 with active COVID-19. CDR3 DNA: TGCGCCAGCAGCCAAGCTTGGCGGGGTGTTCGAGAAAAACTGTTTTTT. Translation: CASSQAWRGVREKLFF.